Shown below are 22 T cell receptor beta chains from a single sample sequenced in a study of cytomegalovirus exposure and HLA in healthy donors. 60 Vbeta and 13 Jbeta primers were used in PCR. Assay: immunoSEQ multiplex PCR; the TCRdb copy retains only in-frame clones and omits some. The data contain about 70,000 clones, just under 75% of them seen just once; the ten biggest clones take up roughly 11%. The sequenced sample was PBMCs. Every receptor here comes from a human donor in good health.

The chain employs TRBV27 and TRBJ1-1; 7 nucleotides line up with TRBD1. The J segment lost 1 base and the V segment lost 7 bases, leaving 6 bases of the junction unmatched. The CDR3 contains 14 residues. The germline V gene has CDR1 MNHEY and CDR2 SMNVEV (reference sequence). Written as DNA, the CDR3 is TGTGCCAGCACCCCTCACAGGGGGAACACTGAAGCTTTCTTT. This gives the protein CASTPHRGNTEAFF.

The chain is built from TRBV28 and TRBJ2-5, with 7 bases lining up with TRBD1. V shed 10 bases and J 0 bases; nucleotides not matched to a gene: 5. In germline, CDR1 is MDHEN, CDR2 SYDVKM. The CDR3 has 13 residues. DNA for the CDR3: TGTGCCACCCACAGGGGCAACCAAGAGACCCAGTACTTC. Protein sequence: CATHRGNQETQYF.

This rearrangement joins TRBV5-5 to TRBJ1-4; possible D gene TRBD1, 5 bases. Trimming left V 0 bases short and J 8 bases short, with 14 bases between. The CDR3 runs 15 residues. Germline CDR1 is SGHKS and CDR2 is YYEKEE (reference sequence). The CDR3: CASSLVVGGGEKLFF. As DNA, the CDR3 is TGTGCCAGCAGCTTGGTGGTGGGGGGAGGAGAAAAACTGTTTTTT.

The rearrangement links TRBV7-6 to TRBJ2-7, with 7 positions matching TRBD2. CDR1 is SGHVS and CDR2 is FNYEAQ in the germline V gene. The V and J ends lost 2 bases and 5 bases, in that order; junction bases with no gene match: 3. The length of the CDR3 is 13 residues. This CDR3 reads CASSLIAGDEQYF. The CDR3 region has the DNA TGTGCCAGCAGCTTAATAGCGGGCGACGAGCAGTACTTC.

This clone appeared a single time. The chain has TRBV14 and TRBJ2-2, with D perhaps TRBD1 (6 bases). With 4 bases removed from V and 3 bases from J, the gap between germline ends came to 9 bases. The CDR3 is made up of 14 amino acids. Germline CDR1 and CDR2: SGHDN and FVKESK. The DNA for the CDR3 is TGTGCCAGCAGCCTAGGGACATACACCGGGGAGCTGTTTTTT. The encoded protein is CASSLGTYTGELFF.

This clone was detected only once. The genes are TRBV5-1 and TRBJ1-1; tentative D call: TRBD1 (5 bases). Germline V CDR1 and CDR2: SGHRS, YFSETQ. The CDR3 has 13 residues. The CDR3 loop reads CAGGEGPNTEAFF. The CDR3 coding sequence is TGCGCGGGGGGGGAGGGACCGAACACTGAAGCTTTCTTT. Variable domain in full (rest from reference TRBV5-1 and TRBJ1-1): KAGVTQTPRYLIKTRGQQVTLSCSPISGHRSVSWYQQTPGQGLQFLFEYFSETQRNKGNFPGRFSGRQFSNSRSEMNVSTLELGDSALYLCAGGEGPNTEAFFGQGTRLTVV.

The chain combines TRBV10-3 with TRBJ2-1; TRBD2 aligns across 8 bases. Germline CDR1 ENHRY, CDR2 SYGVKD. The junction had 12 bases not matched to a gene; V was cut back by 6 bases and J by 5 bases. The CDR3 sequence is 16 residues long. CDR3 sequence reads: CAIRTSEPAGDNEQFF. In DNA form, the CDR3 reads TGTGCCATCAGGACCTCCGAGCCAGCGGGGGACAATGAGCAGTTCTTC.

The DNA of the CDR3 is TGTGCCAGCAGTCCGCCCTCGTTCGGGTCACCCCTCCACTTT. This encodes CASSPPSFGSPLHF. This sequence joins TRBV28 and TRBJ1-6; D not certain. CDR3 size: 14 residues. Germline V gives CDR1 MDHEN, CDR2 SYDVKM. The V and J ends lost 5 bases and 10 bases respectively, with 15 bases between them.

The CDR3 sequence: CASSREQGARQPQHF. In DNA form, the CDR3 reads TGTGCCAGCAGTCGCGAACAGGGGGCTCGGCAGCCCCAGCATTTT. The gene calls are TRBV6-5 and TRBJ1-5, with 9 bases matching TRBD1. The ends lost 5 bases at V and 7 bases at J; junction bases unmatched: 9. This CDR3 is 15 amino acids long. Germline values: CDR1 MNHEY, CDR2 SVGAGI.

The chain employs TRBV7-2 and TRBJ2-7; maybe TRBD1 (5 bases). CDR3 length: 15 residues. From germline, CDR1 is SGHTA and CDR2 FQGNSA. Trimming stripped 4 bases from V and 2 bases from J, with 15 bases between. The CDR3 bases are TGTGCCAGCAGCTATTCAGGGAACGAGGCCTACGAGCAGTACTTC. It encodes CASSYSGNEAYEQYF.

This clone was seen just once. The chain links TRBV30 to TRBJ1-2, with TRBD1 matching over 11 bases. The CDR3 sequence is 18 residues long. The germline V gene encodes CDR1 GTSNPN and CDR2 SVGIG (reference sequence). V lost 4 bases, J lost 5 bases, and 18 bases stayed unmatched. The CDR3 region has the DNA TGTGCCTGGAACCCCACCCCAGGACAGGGGGCGCTTACGTATGGCTACACCTTC. It codes for CAWNPTPGQGALTYGYTF.

This sequence joins TRBV19 and TRBJ1-5, with D possibly being TRBD1 (5 bases). CDR3 length equals 13 residues. In germline, CDR1 is LNHDA, CDR2 SQIVND (reference sequence). The ends were cut back, 5 bases at V and 4 bases at J, with 9 bases in the middle. CDR3 nucleotides: TGTGCCAGTAGTGCGACAGAGAATCAGCCCCAGCATTTT. Protein: CASSATENQPQHF.

In its sample, this clone was seen a few times. The chain has TRBV7-3 and TRBJ2-3; 11 bases agree with TRBD2. Trimming removed 6 bases from V and 4 bases from J; junction bases left unmatched: 6. CDR3 length equals 15 residues. The germline V gene has CDR1 SGHTA and CDR2 FQGTGA. The CDR3 DNA reads as TGTGCCAGCAGACCTACTAGCGGGAGCGCAGATACGCAGTATTTT. Translation gives CASRPTSGSADTQYF. The full variable domain, in which reference TRBV7-3 and TRBJ2-3 provide the parts outside the CDR3, is GAGVSQTPSNKVTEKGKYVELRCDPISGHTALYWYRQSLGQGPEFLIYFQGTGAADDSGLPNDRFFAVRPEGSVSTLKIQRTERGDSAVYLCASRPTSGSADTQYFGPGTRLTVL.

This sequence joins TRBV29-1 and TRBJ1-2, with 7 bases matching TRBD1. Trimming took 5 bases from V and 4 from J; bases not matched to a gene: 10. The CDR3 is made up of 14 amino acids. Germline V gene sequence: CDR1 SQVTM, CDR2 ANQGSEA. CDR3 sequence reads: CSVNFVRDSYGYTF. The CDR3 DNA reads TGCAGCGTTAACTTCGTCCGGGACAGCTATGGCTACACCTTC.

In DNA form, the CDR3 reads TGTGCCAGCAGCGCAGGGGGCGGGCAAGGAAGCGAGCAGTACTTC. It specifies CASSAGGGQGSEQYF. The chain is built from TRBV9 and TRBJ2-7; TRBD1 matches at 8 bases. CDR3 length: 15 residues. In germline, CDR1 is SGDLS, CDR2 YYNGEE. The V segment lost 3 bases and the J segment 6 bases; nucleotides outside the gene matches: 11.

The V and J genes are TRBV9 and TRBJ1-2, with 7 bases fitting TRBD1. The CDR3 runs to 13 residues. The germline gives CDR1 SGDLS, CDR2 YYNGEE. V gave up 3 bases and J gave up 2 bases; unmatched junction bases: 1. CDR3: CASSEGGNYGYTF. The CDR3 DNA sequence: TGTGCCAGCAGCGAAGGGGGCAACTATGGCTACACCTTC.

The rearrangement links TRBV5-1 to TRBJ2-5, with D tentatively TRBD2 (6 bases). The CDR3 contains 14 residues. The V gene lost 0 bases and the J gene lost 1 base, with 7 bases spanning the gap. Germline assignment: CDR1 SGHRS and CDR2 YFSETQ. CDR3 amino acids: CASSLAGVQETQYF. In DNA form, the CDR3 reads TGCGCCAGCAGCTTGGCGGGGGTCCAAGAGACCCAGTACTTC.

V usage is TRBV18 and J usage is TRBJ1-2; D remains ambiguous. Between the trimmed V and J ends, which lost 5 bases and 1 base, there was a span of 14 bases. The CDR3 covers 15 residues. Germline V gene sequence: CDR1 KGHSH, CDR2 LQKENI. CDR3 nucleotides: TGTGCCAGCTCAGAGGCCCGGGGAAGTAACTATGGCTACACCTTC. Translating gives CASSEARGSNYGYTF. Full variable domain (outside the CDR3, taken from reference TRBV18 and TRBJ1-2): NAGVMQNPRHLVRRRGQEARLRCSPMKGHSHVYWYRQLPEEGLKFMVYLQKENIIDESGMPKERFSAEFPKEGPSILRIQQVVRGDSAAYFCASSEARGSNYGYTFGSGTRLTVV.

The V gene is TRBV4-2, the J gene TRBJ2-3; D is uncertain. Per germline, CDR1 LGHNA and CDR2 YNFKEQ. The CDR3 is made up of 16 amino acids. Trimming stripped 0 bases from V and 0 bases from J, with 10 bases between. The CDR3 bases are TGTGCCAGCAGCCAAGAATATAGCCCTAGCACAGATACGCAGTATTTT. Protein sequence: CASSQEYSPSTDTQYF.

The chain has TRBV5-4 and TRBJ1-2, with D tentatively TRBD1 (6 bases). The V and J ends lost 0 bases and 8 bases respectively, with 20 bases between them. Germline loops: CDR1 SGHNT, CDR2 YYREEE (reference sequence). This CDR3 is built from 16 residues. CDR3 bases: TGTGCCAGCAGCTTGGGGAGGACAGCATCCTTAGGAGGCTACACCTTC. It is translated as CASSLGRTASLGGYTF. The variable domain in full, completed from reference TRBV5-4 and TRBJ1-2, reads ETGVTQSPTHLIKTRGQQVTLRCSSQSGHNTVSWYQQALGQGPQFIFQYYREEENGRGNFPPRFSGLQFPNYSSELNVNALELDDSALYLCASSLGRTASLGGYTFGSGTRLTVV.

The chain has TRBV5-1 and TRBJ1-1, with unresolved D. Between the trimmed V and J ends, which lost 2 bases and 5 bases, there was a span of 13 bases. The CDR3 is 14 residues long. Germline CDR1 reads SGHRS; CDR2 reads YFSETQ. CDR3 amino acids: CASSLIRPGTEAFF. DNA of the CDR3: TGCGCCAGCAGCTTAATCCGACCGGGGACTGAAGCTTTCTTT.

This clone appeared a single time. This chain joins TRBV6-5 and TRBJ2-7, with TRBD2 matching over 8 bases. CDR1 and CDR2 (germline): MNHEY, SVGAGI. V lost 10 bases, J lost 6 bases, and 14 bases stayed unmatched. The CDR3 spans 14 residues. In nucleotides, the CDR3 is TGTGCCACCTCCGGGACTAGAGTCTCCCCCGAGCAGTACTTC. This gives the protein CATSGTRVSPEQYF.